This TCR beta chain was sequenced for a study of blood T cell repertoires in COVID-19 (dated by TCRdb to about 2020). Describing the broader study: The collaborator samples originated in the United States, Italy and Spain and spanned the acute and convalescent phases of COVID-19. The prospective study material was composed of cDNA or gDNA derived from T cells, B-cell-depleted T cells, or PBMCs. The dataset comprised deeply sampled blood TCRbeta repertoires from subjects exposed to, actively infected with, or recovered from COVID-19. The repertoires were released in a freely available public database intended as a resource for research on the immune response to SARS-CoV-2. The samples were drawn from two sources: the first 160 participants of the ongoing ImmuneRACE study, and 1,000 to 1,500 subjects contributed by 6 global collaborators. Sample metadata almost always included a de-identified subject ID, COVID-19 status, age in years and sex. HLA class I and class II types, where available, came from metadata supplied by the sample provider rather than from assay-based typing. Study-wide conclusions, independent of this receptor: The amount of clinical and demographic metadata varied by source and participant and was provided uncurated.

As regards this clone: Its recognized antigen is unknown. Base quality data are lacking; no much larger clone is found one base away.

The germline V gene encodes CDR1 MNHEY and CDR2 SVGAGI. Trimming removed 6 bases from V and 5 bases from J, leaving 7 bases between the germline ends. The CDR3 runs 12 amino acids, cysteine and phenylalanine included. Only CDR3 DNA is held: 36 bases, read in frame from base 1. Participants in the prospective study were aged roughly 18 to 89 years, lived in 20 to 25 United States geographic areas, and enrolled through a virtual design. In the prospective study, cohorts were assigned on the basis of participant-reported clinical history obtained from a screening survey and a study questionnaire. Exposed participants had been in contact with someone with a PCR-confirmed or clinician-diagnosed COVID-19 case within 2 weeks of study entry. In the prospective study, whole blood, serum and a nasopharyngeal or oropharyngeal swab were collected from each participant by mobile phlebotomists. Participants in the prospective study had the option to provide additional blood draws and questionnaires over a roughly 2-month period. Blood samples from the prospective study were shipped frozen or at room temperature prior to DNA extraction.

TCRbeta CDR3 regions were amplified from genomic DNA by means of the immunoSEQ Assay, a bias-controlled multiplex PCR. For the original study's pipeline: The number of nucleated cells in each sample was estimated from the amplification of reference gene primers within the assay. To quantify the absolute abundance of each unique TCRbeta CDR3 rearrangement, sequence reads were collapsed and filtered. For each sample, productive Simpson clonality was calculated as the square root of Simpson's diversity index over productive rearrangements. TCRdb took this table from immuneACCESS and kept in-frame rearrangements with V and J called. Such tables lack part of the clones; where checked against another copy, unresolved V genes explain under half of the gap, and the rest is unexplained. V, J and clone size are those of that table, while D and trimming were read from the DNA. The sample yields about 370,000 clones; approximately 89% were counted once. The ten top clones hold around 0.94% of the sample.

This sequence originates from a woman aged 40-49 years who had been exposed to COVID-19. In this chain, TRBV6-5 is recombined with TRBJ2-2, with the D gene call left open. Sequenced sample: PBMCs or T cells enriched from blood (not recorded which). In nucleotides, the sequence is TGTGCCAGCAGGAGCTGGACCGGGGAGCTGTTTTTT. Its protein reads: CASRSWTGELFF.